This is a list of T cell receptor beta chains from one sample in a study of blood T cell repertoires in COVID-19. Sequencing used immunoSEQ multiplex PCR; TCRdb keeps in-frame clones, though not all of them. The repertoire includes some 220,000 clones, almost 85% of them detected once, and about 2.4% sits in the top ten. Sequencing input: peripheral blood. The receptors were sampled from a woman aged 70-85 years with COVID-19, enrolled during active disease. The CDR3 runs from the conserved cysteine through the conserved F or W. Each record gives: V gene, D gene, J gene, clone size, CDR3 DNA, CDR3 protein. A D gene is named only where the DNA matches it firmly. The size of a clone is reported for some rows only, either as once, few or many, or as a class for expanded clones.

v_gene: TRBV4-3; d_gene: NA; j_gene: TRBJ2-7; abundance: NA; CDR3nt: TGCGCCAGCAGCCAAGATAGGGGCCCCTACGAGCAGTACTTC; CDR3aa: CASSQDRGPYEQYF
v_gene: TRBV5-4; d_gene: NA; j_gene: TRBJ1-2; abundance: NA; CDR3nt: TGTGCCAGCAGCTTCGAGATTCCGACTAACTATGGCTACACCTTC; CDR3aa: CASSFEIPTNYGYTF
v_gene: TRBV6-2/TRBV6-3; d_gene: TRBD1; j_gene: TRBJ2-5; abundance: NA; CDR3nt: TGTGCCAGCAGTTACCTTCTCCGGTATTCGGGACAGCAAGAGACCCAGTACTTC; CDR3aa: CASSYLLRYSGQQETQYF
v_gene: TRBV6-6; d_gene: TRBD1; j_gene: TRBJ1-3; abundance: NA; CDR3nt: TGTGCCAGCAGGAAGGGGGCAAGCTCTGGAAACACCATATATTTT; CDR3aa: CASRKGASSGNTIYF
v_gene: TRBV6-6; d_gene: NA; j_gene: TRBJ1-1; abundance: NA; CDR3nt: TGTGCCAGCAAAACACACACTGAAGCTTTCTTT; CDR3aa: CASKTHTEAFF
v_gene: TRBV5-1; d_gene: NA; j_gene: TRBJ2-6; abundance: few; CDR3nt: TGCGCCAGCAGCTTGGCCGATCAGGTCATCTCCTCTGGGGCCAACGTCCTGACTTTC; CDR3aa: CASSLADQVISSGANVLTF
v_gene: TRBV5-1; d_gene: TRBD2; j_gene: TRBJ2-5; abundance: NA; CDR3nt: TGCGCCAGCAGCTTGATTAGCGGGAGGCCTAGTCAAGAGACCCAGTACTTC; CDR3aa: CASSLISGRPSQETQYF
v_gene: TRBV7-9; d_gene: TRBD1; j_gene: TRBJ2-3; abundance: few; CDR3nt: TGTGCCAGCAGCTTAGGCGGGACAGGGGGGAATACGCAGTATTTT; CDR3aa: CASSLGGTGGNTQYF
v_gene: TRBV10-3; d_gene: TRBD1; j_gene: TRBJ1-2; abundance: NA; CDR3nt: TGTGCCATCAGAGGTGGACGGACAGGAGACTATGGCTACACCTTC; CDR3aa: CAIRGGRTGDYGYTF
v_gene: TRBV10-2; d_gene: NA; j_gene: TRBJ1-1; abundance: NA; CDR3nt: TGCGCCAGCAGTGGTCAATCGATTACTCGAGAAGCTTTCTTT; CDR3aa: CASSGQSITREAFF
v_gene: TRBV11-3; d_gene: TRBD2; j_gene: TRBJ2-3; abundance: NA; CDR3nt: TGTGCCAGCAACTACGGGGGGGCTACCTCAGATACGCAGTATTTT; CDR3aa: CASNYGGATSDTQYF
v_gene: TRBV11-3; d_gene: NA; j_gene: TRBJ1-2; abundance: NA; CDR3nt: TGTGCCAGCAGCTCTACCACCGGAGGGGAGGCCTATGGCTACACCTTC; CDR3aa: CASSSTTGGEAYGYTF
v_gene: TRBV19; d_gene: TRBD1; j_gene: TRBJ2-1; abundance: NA; CDR3nt: TGTGCCAGTAGGGAAGGGCCGGGACAGGGCGACAATGAGCAGTTCTTC; CDR3aa: CASREGPGQGDNEQFF
v_gene: TRBV7-9; d_gene: NA; j_gene: TRBJ2-7; abundance: NA; CDR3nt: TGTGCCAGCAGCTTAGGGACAGCGGATTACGAGCAGTACTTC; CDR3aa: CASSLGTADYEQYF
v_gene: TRBV19; d_gene: TRBD1; j_gene: TRBJ1-1; abundance: NA; CDR3nt: TGTGCCAGTAGTACCCCAGGGGGCGCCTCTGAAGCTTTCTTT; CDR3aa: CASSTPGGASEAFF
v_gene: TRBV2; d_gene: NA; j_gene: TRBJ2-3; abundance: NA; CDR3nt: TGTGCCAGCCAGGTCACAGATACGCAGTATTTT; CDR3aa: CASQVTDTQYF
v_gene: TRBV5-6; d_gene: TRBD1; j_gene: TRBJ2-2; abundance: NA; CDR3nt: TGTGCCAGCAGCTTGGGAAGGGGGCTTGTCGGGGAGCTGTTTTTT; CDR3aa: CASSLGRGLVGELFF
v_gene: TRBV5-5; d_gene: NA; j_gene: TRBJ2-1; abundance: NA; CDR3nt: TGTGCCAGCAGTCTGACGGGTGCAATCAATGAGCAGTTCTTC; CDR3aa: CASSLTGAINEQFF
v_gene: TRBV29-1; d_gene: NA; j_gene: TRBJ1-3; abundance: NA; CDR3nt: TGCAGCGTGGCAGGATTCTCTGGAAACACCATATATTTT; CDR3aa: CSVAGFSGNTIYF
v_gene: TRBV9; d_gene: NA; j_gene: TRBJ1-1; abundance: NA; CDR3nt: TGTGCCAGCAGCGTAGCCCCAGGGGTCGGGACTGAAGCTTTCTTT; CDR3aa: CASSVAPGVGTEAFF
v_gene: TRBV6-6; d_gene: NA; j_gene: TRBJ1-1; abundance: NA; CDR3nt: TGTGCCAGTAGTTATCGGGGGGGCGACACTGAAGCTTTCTTT; CDR3aa: CASSYRGGDTEAFF
v_gene: TRBV5-5; d_gene: NA; j_gene: TRBJ1-4; abundance: NA; CDR3nt: TGTGCCAGCAGCTCCCCAGGTCAGGGGGAAAAACTGTTTTTT; CDR3aa: CASSSPGQGEKLFF
v_gene: TRBV11-3; d_gene: TRBD2; j_gene: TRBJ2-3; abundance: NA; CDR3nt: TGTGCCAGCAGCTGGGGCCTAGCGGGAGAACCGCCGATAGATACGCAGTATTTT; CDR3aa: CASSWGLAGEPPIDTQYF
v_gene: TRBV10-3; d_gene: TRBD1; j_gene: TRBJ1-6; abundance: once; CDR3nt: TGTGCCATCAGTGAGTGGGACAGGGGGCCCTCACCCCTCCACTTT; CDR3aa: CAISEWDRGPSPLHF
v_gene: TRBV2; d_gene: NA; j_gene: TRBJ2-5; abundance: few; CDR3nt: TGTGCCAGCAGTGACAGGGGAAGACAAGAGACCCAGTACTTC; CDR3aa: CASSDRGRQETQYF
v_gene: TRBV4-1; d_gene: NA; j_gene: TRBJ1-5; abundance: NA; CDR3nt: TGCGCCAGCAGCCTTCTAGGGGGCAATCAGCCCCAGCATTTT; CDR3aa: CASSLLGGNQPQHF
v_gene: TRBV7-2; d_gene: NA; j_gene: TRBJ1-2; abundance: NA; CDR3nt: TGTGCCAGCAGCTTAGGACAGCTCTATGGCTACACCTTC; CDR3aa: CASSLGQLYGYTF
v_gene: TRBV6-2/TRBV6-3; d_gene: TRBD1; j_gene: TRBJ1-2; abundance: once; CDR3nt: TGTGCCAGCAGCGACAGGGGGCGCAACTATGGCTACACCTTC; CDR3aa: CASSDRGRNYGYTF
v_gene: TRBV9; d_gene: TRBD1; j_gene: TRBJ2-7; abundance: NA; CDR3nt: TGTGCCAGCAGCCCAGCCGGGACAGGGCACGACGAGCAGTACTTC; CDR3aa: CASSPAGTGHDEQYF
v_gene: TRBV27; d_gene: TRBD1; j_gene: TRBJ1-5; abundance: few; CDR3nt: TGTGCCAGCAGTTTATCCTGGGACAGGGAAGGTCAGCCCCAGCATTTT; CDR3aa: CASSLSWDREGQPQHF